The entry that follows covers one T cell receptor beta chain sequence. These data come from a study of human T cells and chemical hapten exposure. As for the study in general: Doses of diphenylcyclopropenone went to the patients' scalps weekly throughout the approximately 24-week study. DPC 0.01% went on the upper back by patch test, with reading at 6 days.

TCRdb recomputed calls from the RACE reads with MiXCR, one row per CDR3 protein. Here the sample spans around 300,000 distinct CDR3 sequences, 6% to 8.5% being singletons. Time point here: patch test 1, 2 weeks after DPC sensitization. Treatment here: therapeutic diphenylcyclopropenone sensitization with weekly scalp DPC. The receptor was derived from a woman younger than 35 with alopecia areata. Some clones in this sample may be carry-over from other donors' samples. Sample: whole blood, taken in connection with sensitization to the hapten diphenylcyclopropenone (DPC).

In DNA, the CDR3 is TGCGCCAGCAGCCAAGATACGGCTTCTAACTATGGCTACACCTTC. Encoded protein: CASSQDTASNYGYTF. This rearrangement joins TRBV4-3 to TRBJ1-2; D gene uncertain. Germline values: CDR1 LGHNA, CDR2 YSLEER. Trimming took off 0 bases at V and 0 bases at J, with 8 bases between the two ends. This CDR3 contains 15 residues.